Below are 19 T cell receptor beta chains sequenced from a single sample in a study of cytomegalovirus exposure and HLA in healthy donors. PCR was performed using 60 Vbeta and 13 Jbeta primers. Sequencing was performed with immunoSEQ multiplex PCR; in TCRdb, only in-frame clones are kept and a portion is missing. The sample lists roughly 180,000 clones; about 85% were seen once. Sequences were obtained from PBMCs. Receptors originate from a boy aged 2 to 9 in good health and CMV-seronegative.

This chain's CDR3 is CASRFQGARSEKLFF. Here the CDR3 DNA reads TGTGCAAGTCGCTTCCAGGGGGCGCGGAGTGAAAAACTGTTTTTT. The gene calls are TRBV12-2 and TRBJ1-4; the DNA was not used to check the table's D call, TRBD1. TRBV12-2 is described as a pseudogene. CDR3 length equals 15 residues.

The genes are TRBV18 and TRBJ2-3; maybe TRBD2 (5 bases). V was trimmed by 0 bases and J by 5 bases, leaving 18 bases between them. The germline V gene has CDR1 KGHSH and CDR2 LQKENI. CDR3 size: 17 residues. CDR3 in DNA: TGTGCCAGCTCACCACCTCCTAGCCCTAAGGGAAAAGATACGCAGTATTTT. As protein: CASSPPPSPKGKDTQYF.

CDR3 region: CASSLTPRGTDTQYF. CDR3 in DNA: TGTGCCAGCAGTTTAACCCCCAGGGGGACAGATACGCAGTATTTT. This chain connects TRBV27 to TRBJ2-3; the match to TRBD1 covers 7 bases. The CDR3 is 15 residues long. J lost 3 bases, V lost 2 bases, and 5 bases had no gene match. From germline, CDR1 is MNHEY and CDR2 SMNVEV (reference sequence).

This chain uses TRBV2 with TRBJ2-2; D may be TRBD2 (5 bases). V was clipped by 4 bases and J by 6 bases, with 15 bases between them. This CDR3 spans 15 amino acids. CDR1 and CDR2 (germline): SNHLY, FYNNEI. The CDR3 coding sequence is TGTGCCAGCAGTGGGGAGCCCAGGTTCTCCGGGGAGCTGTTTTTT. Translation gives CASSGEPRFSGELFF.

The chain couples TRBV28 to TRBJ2-3; no definite D call. The CDR3 covers 12 residues. CDR1 and CDR2 (germline): MDHEN, SYDVKM. The ends were cut back, 2 bases at V and 10 bases at J, with 10 bases in the middle. The DNA of the CDR3 is TGTGCCAGCAGTTTACCCGGCCGGGCGCAGTATTTT. Protein product: CASSLPGRAQYF.

The rearrangement links TRBV6-1 to TRBJ2-1; 7 bases fit TRBD2. Germline CDR1 is MNHNS and CDR2 is SASEGT. V was pared by 3 bases and J by 2 bases, with 10 bases of the junction left unmatched. The CDR3 contains 17 residues. This CDR3 reads CASSDTGRGRTYNEQFF. The CDR3 DNA reads TGTGCCAGCAGTGATACCGGTCGCGGGAGAACCTACAATGAGCAGTTCTTC.

Comment on this clone: An end of the junction differs from the germline gene, which may be a read error. The J gene is TRBJ1-3, the V gene TRBV6-1; D unclear. Germline V gives CDR1 MNHNS, CDR2 SASEGT. This CDR3 has 13 residues. The CDR3 region is CAGSVFEGNTIYF. DNA for the CDR3: TGTGCCGGCAGTGTTTTTGAGGGAAACACCATATATTTT.

The J gene is TRBJ2-7, the V gene TRBV19; TRBD1 aligns across 9 bases. V shed 5 bases, J shed 4 bases, and the junction held 12 bases outside the gene matches. The germline V gene encodes CDR1 LNHDA and CDR2 SQIVND (reference sequence). The CDR3 is made up of 16 amino acids. CDR3 DNA: TGTGCCAGTAGTGCCTCGGAACAGGGGGCTTCTTACGAGCAGTACTTC. Protein sequence: CASSASEQGASYEQYF.

The rearrangement links TRBV5-5 to TRBJ2-7, with 9 bases identical to TRBD2. The V gene's germline CDR1 is SGHKS and CDR2 YYEKEE (reference sequence). The CDR3 sequence is 17 residues long. J lost 2 bases, V lost 1 base, and 10 bases had no gene match. This CDR3 reads CASSLLRLAGLTYEQYF. CDR3 bases: TGTGCCAGCAGCTTGCTAAGGCTAGCGGGACTCACCTACGAGCAGTACTTC. The full variable domain, with the rest looked up from reference TRBV5-5 and TRBJ2-7, is DAGVTQSPTHLIKTRGQQVTLRCSPISGHKSVSWYQQVLGQGPQFIFQYYEKEERGRGNFPDRFSARQFPNYSSELNVNALLLGDSALYLCASSLLRLAGLTYEQYFGPGTRLTVT.

This clone was observed once. This chain links TRBV28 with TRBJ2-7; TRBD1 matches 8 bases. The V segment lost 3 bases and the J segment 5 bases; nucleotides outside the gene matches: 6. This CDR3 spans 14 amino acids. CDR1 MDHEN and CDR2 SYDVKM come from the germline V gene. The CDR3: CASSFAGGPNEQYV. For the CDR3, the DNA is TGTGCCAGCAGTTTCGCAGGGGGCCCGAACGAGCAGTACGTC.

The genes are TRBV6-5 and TRBJ1-2, with a weak D call TRBD1 (5 bases). This CDR3 is 14 amino acids long. Trimming stripped 3 bases from V and 4 bases from J, with 12 bases between. Per the germline V gene, CDR1 is MNHEY and CDR2 is SVGAGI. DNA of the CDR3: TGTGCCAGCAGTTATAGTGGGAGGGGCTATGGCTACACCTTC. It is translated as CASSYSGRGYGYTF.

J is TRBJ2-5 and V is TRBV9, with TRBD1 matching 7 bases. Per the germline V gene, CDR1 is SGDLS and CDR2 is YYNGEE. The length of the CDR3 is 14 residues. After removal of 3 bases from V and 5 bases from J, the junction contained 7 bases not matched to a gene. This CDR3 is CASSATGAGETQYF. The CDR3 DNA is TGTGCCAGCAGCGCCACAGGGGCCGGGGAGACCCAGTACTTC.

J is TRBJ1-6 and V is TRBV10-3, with 10 bases identical to TRBD1. In germline, CDR1 is ENHRY, CDR2 SYGVKD. The CDR3 is 14 residues long. V lost 4 bases to trimming and J lost 8 bases; unmatched junction nucleotides: 2. The CDR3 protein is CAISGDRGHSPLHF. CDR3 bases: TGTGCCATCAGTGGGGACAGGGGTCATTCACCCCTCCACTTT.

On this clone: One junction end disagrees with the germline gene, perhaps due to a read error. The genes are TRBV7-9 and TRBJ1-2, with TRBD1 matching 8 bases. This CDR3 is 13 amino acids long. Germline CDR1 and CDR2: SEHNR and FQNEAQ (reference sequence). CDR3 DNA sequence: TGTTCCAGCAGCTCGACAGGGGTGGGCGGCTACACCTTC. This codes for CSSSSTGVGGYTF.

The table lists this clone with a few counts. The J gene is TRBJ1-3, the V gene TRBV10-2, with D possibly being TRBD1 (5 bases). This CDR3 spans 15 amino acids. Per germline, CDR1 WSHSY and CDR2 SAAADI. V shed 3 bases and J shed 0 bases, with 9 bases lying between them. The CDR3 loop reads CASSETGHSGNTIYF. CDR3 sequence (DNA): TGCGCCAGCAGTGAAACAGGCCACTCTGGAAACACCATATATTTT.

The chain carries TRBV11-2 and TRBJ2-7; maybe TRBD1 (6 bases). V lost 5 bases to trimming and J lost 5 bases, with 7 bases between them. Germline V gene data show CDR1 as SGHAT and CDR2 as FQNNGV. The CDR3 length is 11 residues. The CDR3 reads CASSDRNEQYF. For the CDR3, the DNA is TGTGCCAGCAGCGACAGGAACGAGCAGTACTTC.

This chain connects TRBV11-2 to TRBJ2-1; 8 nucleotides match TRBD1. V dropped 4 bases and J dropped 7; count of bases not matched to a gene: 9. This CDR3 has 15 amino acids. The V gene's germline CDR1 is SGHAT and CDR2 FQNNGV. CDR3 protein: CASSSIRGLGNEQFF. The DNA of the CDR3 is TGTGCCAGCAGCTCCATCAGGGGGCTAGGGAATGAGCAGTTCTTC.

CDR3 loop: CASSQAEAGVIGGYTF. CDR3 sequence (DNA): TGTGCCAGCAGCCAAGCGGAGGCGGGGGTAATTGGCGGCTACACCTTC. The chain recombines TRBV4-2 with TRBJ1-2; D may be TRBD1 (5 bases). The CDR3 length is 16 residues. Germline CDR1 and CDR2: LGHNA and YNFKEQ. Trimming pared 1 base from V and 8 bases from J, leaving 20 bases between.

This clone showed up just once. The V and J genes are TRBV7-9 and TRBJ1-3; no reliable D call. CDR1 and CDR2 (germline): SEHNR, FQNEAQ (reference sequence). CDR3 length: 13 residues. Between the trimmed V and J ends, which lost 5 bases and 10 bases, there was a span of 15 bases. CDR3 amino acids: CASSRRHPETIYF. Written as DNA, the CDR3 is TGTGCCAGCAGCCGACGACACCCCGAGACCATATATTTT.